The subject of this entry is one T cell receptor beta chain. Its matching antigen is unknown. These data come from a study of cytomegalovirus exposure and HLA in healthy donors. Study outcomes and limitations: Among TCR beta chains, those listed as cytomegalovirus-associated numbered some 170. In a later analysis, at a false discovery rate of 0.05, over 15,000 TCR beta sequences matched HLA alleles.

Vbeta (60) and Jbeta (13) primers were used in the PCR. The data were produced by immunoSEQ multiplex PCR, yet TCRdb's version contains in-frame clones alone and is incomplete. The sample yields 110,000 to 150,000 clones, 78% seen once. The germline CDR1 and CDR2 sequences are SEHNR and FQNEAQ (reference sequence). Trimming left V 4 bases short and J 5 bases short, with 18 bases between. The CDR3 extends over 16 amino acids. This chain links TRBV7-9 with TRBJ2-1; D is possibly TRBD2 (5 bases). This TCR was sampled from a male donor in good health and CMV-seronegative. Sequencing was carried out using PBMCs. The CDR3 nucleotides read TGTGCCAGCAGCTCCCTAGCTGGTATCGGACACAATGAGCAGTTCTTC. It specifies CASSSLAGIGHNEQFF. Together with reference TRBV7-9 and TRBJ2-1, the CDR3 gives the full variable domain: DTGVSQNPRHKITKRGQNVTFRCDPISEHNRLYWYRQTLGQGPEFLTYFQNEAQLEKSRLLSDRFSAERPKGSFSTLEIQRTEQGDSAMYLCASSSLAGIGHNEQFFGPGTRLTVL.